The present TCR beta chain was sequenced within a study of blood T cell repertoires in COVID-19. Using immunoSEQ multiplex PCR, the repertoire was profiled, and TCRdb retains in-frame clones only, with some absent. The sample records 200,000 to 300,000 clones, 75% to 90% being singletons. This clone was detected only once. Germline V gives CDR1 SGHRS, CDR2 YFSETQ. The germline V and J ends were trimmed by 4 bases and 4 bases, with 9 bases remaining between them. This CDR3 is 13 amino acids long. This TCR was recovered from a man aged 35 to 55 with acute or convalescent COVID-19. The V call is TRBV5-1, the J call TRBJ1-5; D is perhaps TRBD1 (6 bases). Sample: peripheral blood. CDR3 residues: CASSHGQNQPQHF. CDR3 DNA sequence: TGCGCCAGCAGCCACGGACAGAATCAGCCCCAGCATTTT.